This T cell receptor (beta chain) was obtained from a study of T-cell memory formation after mild COVID-19. Overall study results and limits: CD4+ contracting clones were found mainly in CM and EM, and CD8+ ones in EMRA.

Trimming at V came to 0 bases and at J to 4 bases, leaving 7 bases not matched to a gene. CDR1 is DFQATT and CDR2 is SNEGSKA in the germline V gene (reference sequence). This CDR3 is 17 amino acids long. Comment on this clonotype: The target antigen is unknown.

Sample barcodes and UMIs were carried by the TCR alpha and TCR beta cDNA libraries that 5'RACE generated with constant-segment primers. One entry per CDR3 protein, called by TCRdb with MiXCR from the 5' RACE reads. Among fewer than 150,000 distinct CDR3 sequences listed, around a fifth were seen once. Sequenced sample: PBMCs or a T cell subset sorted from them (not recorded which). The receptor was isolated from a man between 18 and 29 years old who had mild COVID-19 (a few samples of this study predate the infection). Cell type and time point are not known. The chain recombines TRBV20-1 with TRBJ2-1; 12 bases match TRBD2. The CDR3 region is CSARETSGSQLYNEQFF. The CDR3 DNA reads as TGCAGTGCTAGAGAGACTAGCGGGAGCCAACTGTACAATGAGCAGTTCTTC.